This entry is about one T cell receptor (beta chain). This clone was counted between two and nine times. No cognate antigen has been identified for it. No quality values exist for individual bases; no much larger clone is one base distant. The High Capacity cDNA Reverse Transcription Kit was used to reverse transcribe all of the isolated RNA, meaning that expressed TCRB transcripts were what got sequenced. Deep immunoSEQ sequencing was performed on naive, central memory and regulatory T cell samples, with an average of about 3.6 million total reads per sample. Sorted cells were lysed in RLT buffer, and RNA was extracted using DNase-treated RNeasy Micro or Mini kits according to cell number. To prevent cross-contamination, each cell subset was processed individually, whereas patient and healthy donor samples were processed jointly. TCRB sequences were amplified from cDNA with the immunoSEQ multiplex PCR, producing 87-bp fragments spanning the CDR3 region. The amplicons were sequenced using the Illumina HiSeq platform. Processing in the source paper ran as follows. PCR bias was corrected computationally using synthetic template baselines, and reads within Hamming distance 2 were collapsed, with unmergeable singletons discarded. By aligning reads against IMGT, V, D and J genes, CDR3 length, and insertions or deletions at six rearrangement sites were assigned. Within each subset, clonotype counts were normalized to sorted cell number, after which true diversity and Gini coefficients were computed with the tcR R package. Repertoire sharing was quantified using the overlap coefficient calculated on TCRB nucleotide sequences. As a proxy for the pre-selection repertoire, out-of-frame TCRB sequences from naive cells were analyzed. Drawn from immuneACCESS, this table holds only the in-frame rearrangements with V and J called that TCRdb kept. Clones are partly lost; checked studies trace under half to an unresolved V gene and leave the rest unexplained. The V and J calls and the clone size are those of that table, but D and trimming were determined from the DNA. The sample table contains about half a million clones; only one count was recorded for 11% of them. Over 0.035% of the sample is in the top ten clones.

A single peripheral blood draw of roughly 0.11 L on average was collected from each donor into heparinised tubes. Naive, central memory, regulatory and stem cell-like memory CD4+ T cells were sorted on a BD FACSAria II using a panel including CD45RO, CCR7, CD25, CD127, CD95 and CD27. A purity above 98% was achieved for all sorted populations. Right away, PBMCs were isolated by Lymphoprep density gradient centrifugation and were stained directly, with no culture step. So that batch effects would be minimized, each experiment stained and sorted samples in pairs, pairing one healthy donor with one patient. The sample comes from a study of beta chain features in type 1 diabetes (dated by TCRdb to the late 2010s). As for the study more broadly: Mean age, gender distribution, total cell number and subset yield did not differ between patients and healthy donors. A total of about 110 million sorted cells were examined across all samples, and the number of cells per subset was strongly correlated with RNA yield. In the study, recently diagnosed type 1 diabetes patients and matched healthy donors were compared on the TCRB repertoires of their sorted circulating CD4+ T cell subsets. Naive and central memory subsets were obtained from all 30 or so donors, but regulatory and stem cell-like memory subsets were isolated from only 8 patients and about eight healthy donors. Broad study findings and their caveats: Naive, central memory and regulatory TCRB repertoires appeared to be more alike among patients than among healthy donors. Shorter templates might be favored by PCR, yet because patient and control samples were amplified and corrected together, any such skew would affect both groups equally. Fewer insertions and more nucleotide deletions at VDJ recombination sites were observed in patients with type 1 diabetes, implying thymic rearrangement abnormalities. Because cDNA was sequenced instead of genomic DNA, highly expressing activated cells could be over-represented, though the groups showed no difference in activation or CD3 levels. Only small numbers of individuals were included in the HLA sub-analyses, which left unresolved whether HLA type had any influence on TCRB rearrangement. A moderate but significant shortening of TCRB CDR3 length was observed in type 1 diabetes patients in all four CD4+ subsets.

The CDR3, from cysteine to phenylalanine, totals 13 residues. The CDR3 DNA has 39 bases and is translated from base 1. CDR1 SNHLY and CDR2 FYNNEI were looked up in the germline V gene. The junction shows trimming of 8 bases on V and 6 bases on J, plus 17 bases between the germline ends. The material sequenced was naive CD4+ T cells from blood. The sample's cell subset or site label, decoded: true naive CD4+ T cells. The rearrangement joined TRBV2 to TRBJ2-7; no D gene call is confident. The clonotype comes from a young woman in good health. This receptor has the CDR3 CASGPNTVGEQYF. In nucleotide form, the sequence is TGTGCCAGCGGCCCGAATACCGTCGGCGAGCAGTACTTC. With all but the CDR3 taken from the reference TRBV2 and TRBJ2-7 genes, the full variable domain is: EPEVTQTPSHQVTQMGQEVILRCVPISNHLYFYWYRQILGQKVEFLVSFYNNEISEKSEIFDDQFSVERPDGSNFTLKIRSTKLEDSAMYFCASGPNTVGEQYFGPGTRLTVT.